The clone carrying this T cell receptor (beta chain) showed up just a few times. What it binds is unknown. The germline CDR1 and CDR2 sequences are MNHNY and SVGAGI (reference sequence). There are 15 residues in the CDR3. V gave up 0 bases and J gave up 2 bases, with 7 bases separating them. The data originate from a study of blood T cells in healthy people across ages. A second PCR of roughly 7 to 11 cycles used a sample-barcoded 5' primer and a J-beta primer mix. TCRdb used MiXCR to reprocess the 5' RACE reads, holding one entry per CDR3 protein. The sample includes about a million distinct CDR3 sequences, 30% to 40% of them seen just once. Regarding the study as a whole: Both higher diversity and more naive CD4+ cells marked long-lived donors when set against aged donors.

The TCR originated in a man between 18 and 35 years old in good health. V gene TRBV6-6 combines with J gene TRBJ2-2, with D tentatively TRBD2 (5 bases). The source material was blood. In DNA form, the CDR3 reads TGTGCCAGCAGTTACTCCCCTAGCAACACCGGGGAGCTGTTTTTT. Translation: CASSYSPSNTGELFF.